These 25 T cell receptor beta chains originate from one sample sequenced in a study of Tregs in tolerant kidney transplant recipients. Libraries were prepared by immunoSEQ multiplex PCR; TCRdb keeps only in-frame clonotypes and omits some of them. The sample comprises about 52,000 clones, 91% of which are singletons, and about 16% rests with the top ten. Related graft donors supplied nonmyeloablative bone marrow transplants, and mixed chimerism was transient. The specimen was CD8+ T cells from blood (PBMCs), collected 24 months after the transplant. Source of these receptors: a human patient who received a combined kidney and bone marrow transplant. Some T cells may possibly be graft donor cells.

The genes are TRBV18 and TRBJ2-7; D ambiguous. The CDR3 consists of 13 residues. The V gene lost 6 bases and the J gene lost 7 bases, with 16 bases spanning the gap. CDR1 and CDR2 from the germline V gene are KGHSH and LQKENI. CDR3 sequence (DNA): TGTGCCAGCTCCGAATTCCCCTCTAGTGAGCAGTACTTC. Translation: CASSEFPSSEQYF.

The rearrangement joins TRBV20-1 to TRBJ1-2; D is unclear. Germline CDR1 DFQATT, CDR2 SNEGSKA (reference sequence). The CDR3 contains 9 residues. Trimming cost V 5 bases and J 8 bases, with 6 bases left between them. CDR3 DNA sequence: TGCAGTGCTCCGCGAGGCTACACCTTC. Amino acids: CSAPRGYTF.

The chain couples TRBV9 to TRBJ2-1; 11 positions match TRBD2. The CDR3 totals 16 residues. CDR1 SGDLS and CDR2 YYNGEE come from the germline V gene. Trimming at V came to 4 bases and at J to 4 bases, leaving 7 bases not matched to a gene. CDR3 sequence (DNA): TGTGCCAGCAGCCCCCCGGGACTAGCGGATTACAATGAGCAGTTCTTC. This codes for CASSPPGLADYNEQFF. The whole variable domain, filled in from reference TRBV9 and TRBJ2-1, reads DSGVTQTPKHLITATGQRVTLRCSPRSGDLSVYWYQQSLDQGLQFLIQYYNGEERAKGNILERFSAQQFPDLHSELNLSSLELGDSALYFCASSPPGLADYNEQFFGPGTRLTVL.

This rearrangement joins TRBV5-1 to TRBJ2-3, with 13 bases that match TRBD2. The ends lost 4 bases at V and 4 bases at J; junction bases unmatched: 6. This CDR3 has 16 residues. The germline CDR1 and CDR2 sequences are SGHRS and YFSETQ. DNA of the CDR3: TGCGCCAGCAGCAACGGACTAGCGGGAGCGGCAGATACGCAGTATTTT. It translates to CASSNGLAGAADTQYF.

The rearrangement links TRBV10-3 to TRBJ2-7; a weak D match, TRBD1 (5 bases). The CDR3 is made up of 14 amino acids. V lost 6 bases, J lost 0 bases, and 12 bases lay in between. Germline-derived CDR1 and CDR2 are ENHRY and SYGVKD. Here the CDR3 DNA reads TGTGCCATCAGACCCCGAGACAGCTCCTACGAGCAGTACTTC. Residues: CAIRPRDSSYEQYF.

This clone has a single count. The CDR3 region is CASSPPDRSSYNEQFF. CDR3 bases: TGTGCCAGCAGCCCTCCCGACAGGAGCTCCTACAATGAGCAGTTCTTC. The chain links TRBV14 to TRBJ2-1, with D possibly being TRBD1 (6 bases). Trimming stripped 4 bases from V and 0 bases from J, with 13 bases between. Germline lookup yields CDR1 SGHDN and CDR2 FVKESK. This CDR3 is built from 16 residues.

The chain has TRBV7-2 and TRBJ2-3, with 7 bases lining up with TRBD2. CDR3 length: 15 amino acids. The V segment lost 4 bases and the J segment 6 bases; nucleotides outside the gene matches: 10. Germline V gene lookup returns CDR1 SGHTA and CDR2 FQGNSA. For the CDR3, the DNA is TGTGCCAGCAGCTCCGGCGGGGGTTCGTGGGATACGCAGTATTTT. Amino acids: CASSSGGGSWDTQYF.

CDR3 in amino acids: CASSLGTGVAGELFF. For the CDR3, the DNA is TGTGCCAGCAGCTTAGGAACAGGGGTAGCCGGGGAGCTGTTTTTT. The chain combines TRBV7-6 with TRBJ2-2; 7 nucleotides match TRBD1. Germline values: CDR1 SGHVS, CDR2 FNYEAQ. CDR3 length: 15 amino acids. Germline trimming cut 1 base from V and 6 bases from J; bases unmatched to any gene: 5.

V and J are TRBV6-5 and TRBJ2-1; D might be TRBD1 (6 bases). CDR3 length: 14 amino acids. V was cut by 6 bases and J by 6 bases, with 15 bases left in between. From germline, CDR1 is MNHEY and CDR2 SVGAGI. This CDR3 reads CASRQGSVLNEQFF. The CDR3 DNA follows: TGTGCCAGCAGACAGGGTTCTGTACTCAATGAGCAGTTCTTC.

This chain uses TRBV27 with TRBJ2-1; 8 bases are a match to TRBD2. Trimming cost V 2 bases and J 4 bases; bases outside gene matches: 4. Germline V gene sequence: CDR1 MNHEY, CDR2 SMNVEV (reference sequence). The CDR3 spans 15 residues. The CDR3 is CASSLRAGGYNEQFF. CDR3 nucleotide sequence: TGTGCCAGCAGTTTACGCGCGGGAGGATACAATGAGCAGTTCTTC.

The chain carries TRBV19 and TRBJ2-2; no clear D. The CDR3 length is 14 residues. Trimming removed 10 bases from V and 3 bases from J, with 15 bases in between. Germline CDR1 and CDR2: LNHDA and SQIVND (reference sequence). The CDR3 DNA is TGTGCCACCCCCCGCGGTTCCGACACCGGGGAGCTGTTTTTT. Residues: CATPRGSDTGELFF. The complete variable domain, with remaining parts taken from reference TRBV19 and TRBJ2-2, reads DGGITQSPKYLFRKEGQNVTLSCEQNLNHDAMYWYRQDPGQGLRLIYYSQIVNDFQKGDIAEGYSVSREKKESFPLTVTSAQKNPTAFYLCATPRGSDTGELFFGEGSRLTVL.

V is TRBV7-6 and J is TRBJ2-3, with TRBD2 as a possible D gene (7 bases). Trimming left V 2 bases short and J 3 bases short, with 15 bases between. Germline CDR1 reads SGHVS; CDR2 reads FNYEAQ. This CDR3 spans 16 amino acids. Here the CDR3 reads CASSLSRGGETDTQYF. The CDR3 DNA is TGTGCCAGCAGCTTATCTAGGGGGGGGGAAACAGATACGCAGTATTTT.

The rearrangement links TRBV19 to TRBJ2-5; 7 nucleotides match TRBD2. The end of the DNA fits TRBJ2-7 better, so the J call may be wrong. Germline V CDR1 and CDR2: LNHDA, SQIVND (reference sequence). The CDR3 covers 14 residues. The CDR3 sequence is CASSVSSGAYEQYF. In nucleotides, the CDR3 is TGTGCCAGTAGCGTTTCTAGCGGAGCCTACGAGCAGTACTTC.

The genes are TRBV2 and TRBJ2-7; possible D gene TRBD1, 5 bases. The CDR3 length is 15 residues. The ends were cut back, 2 bases at V and 4 bases at J, with 15 bases in the middle. The germline V gene has CDR1 SNHLY and CDR2 FYNNEI. This CDR3 reads CASSESWAGLYEQYF. CDR3 bases: TGTGCCAGCAGTGAATCGTGGGCAGGGTTGTACGAGCAGTACTTC.

The V call is TRBV10-3, the J call TRBJ2-5; D might be TRBD2 (6 bases). V lost 4 bases and J 5 bases, leaving 20 bases between the germline ends. The germline CDR1 and CDR2 sequences are ENHRY and SYGVKD. The CDR3 length is 16 residues. DNA of the CDR3: TGTGCCATCAGTGTATATGAGGCGGGGCGGGATGAGACCCAGTACTTC. Its protein is CAISVYEAGRDETQYF.

The chain recombines TRBV27 with TRBJ2-7; TRBD2 matches 7 bases. Unmatched junction bases numbered 8, after V lost 2 bases and J lost 4 bases. Germline CDR1 and CDR2: MNHEY and SMNVEV (reference sequence). The CDR3 covers 15 residues. CDR3 loop: CASSLLVGRVYEQYF. Here the CDR3 DNA reads TGTGCCAGCAGTTTACTGGTGGGGAGGGTTTACGAGCAGTACTTC.

The chain is built from TRBV7-6 and TRBJ2-7, with a possible D match to TRBD1 (6 bases). V gave up 3 bases and J gave up 0 bases, with 12 bases separating them. CDR1 SGHVS and CDR2 FNYEAQ come from the germline V gene. The length of the CDR3 is 15 residues. Written as DNA, the CDR3 is TGTGCCAGCAGCTTGGACCGGGACACCTCCTACGAGCAGTACTTC. It encodes CASSLDRDTSYEQYF. Supplemented by reference TRBV7-6 and TRBJ2-7, the full variable domain reads GAGVSQSPRYKVTKRGQDVALRCDPISGHVSLYWYRQALGQGPEFLTYFNYEAQQDKSGLPNDRFSAERPEGSISTLTIQRTEQRDSAMYRCASSLDRDTSYEQYFGPGTRLTVT.

The rearrangement joins TRBV28 to TRBJ2-7; D is unclear. Trimming removed 5 bases from V and 2 bases from J, with 13 bases in between. Germline loops: CDR1 MDHEN, CDR2 SYDVKM. CDR3 size: 14 residues. The CDR3 coding sequence is TGTGCCAGCAGTCTAGACTTCCCAACCTACGAGCAGTACTTC. It encodes CASSLDFPTYEQYF.

The V gene is TRBV9, the J gene TRBJ2-1, with unresolved D. Germline values: CDR1 SGDLS, CDR2 YYNGEE. The CDR3 sequence is 16 residues long. The V and J ends lost 4 bases and 0 bases respectively, with 14 bases between them. CDR3 protein: CASSPTSRSSYNEQFF. The CDR3 DNA reads TGTGCCAGCAGCCCGACCAGCCGGAGCTCCTACAATGAGCAGTTCTTC.

This clone has more than one count but fewer than ten. The rearrangement uses TRBV4-1 and TRBJ1-1; D is ambiguous. Trimming took off 1 base at V and 0 bases at J, with 6 bases between the two ends. This CDR3 comprises 14 residues. Germline values: CDR1 MGHRA, CDR2 YSYEKL. Here the CDR3 DNA reads TGCGCCAGCAGCCAAGCGGGGATGAACACTGAAGCTTTCTTT. Amino acid sequence: CASSQAGMNTEAFF.

V is TRBV6-6 and J is TRBJ2-3; 8 positions agree with TRBD1. The J segment lost 2 bases and the V segment lost 0 bases, leaving 1 base of the junction unmatched. Per the germline V gene, CDR1 is MNHNY and CDR2 is SVGAGI (reference sequence). The CDR3 consists of 15 residues. The CDR3 DNA reads as TGTGCCAGCAGTTACTCGACAGGGGCCACAGATACGCAGTATTTT. Amino acids: CASSYSTGATDTQYF.

The CDR3 nucleotides read TGCAGCGTTGGTCTGGGGGCGCGGAATGAGCAGTTCTTC. Its protein product is CSVGLGARNEQFF. V gene TRBV29-1 combines with J gene TRBJ2-1, with a weak D call TRBD1 (6 bases). The V end was cut by 4 bases, the J end by 7 bases, with 14 bases between. Germline V CDR1 and CDR2: SQVTM, ANQGSEA. CDR3 length: 13 amino acids.

The chain links TRBV19 to TRBJ1-1; 10 bases align to TRBD1. The CDR3 has 16 residues. Germline V gene sequence: CDR1 LNHDA, CDR2 SQIVND (reference sequence). V shed 5 bases, J shed 0 bases, and the junction held 6 bases outside the gene matches. The CDR3 DNA reads TGTGCCAGTAGTCCCGGGACAGGGGTCATGAACACTGAAGCTTTCTTT. Residues: CASSPGTGVMNTEAFF.

The CDR3 DNA reads as TGTGCCAGTAGTTGGCGTGGCAGGGGGGACACTGAAGCTTTCTTT. This codes for CASSWRGRGDTEAFF. The rearrangement uses TRBV19 and TRBJ1-1, with 7 bases lining up with TRBD1. The CDR3 spans 15 residues. Germline CDR1 and CDR2: LNHDA and SQIVND (reference sequence). With V trimmed by 5 bases and J by 3 bases, 9 bases remained unmatched. The full variable domain, in which reference TRBV19 and TRBJ1-1 provide the parts outside the CDR3, is DGGITQSPKYLFRKEGQNVTLSCEQNLNHDAMYWYRQDPGQGLRLIYYSQIVNDFQKGDIAEGYSVSREKKESFPLTVTSAQKNPTAFYLCASSWRGRGDTEAFFGQGTRLTVV.

CDR3 sequence: CASSLETGGNNEQFF. The CDR3 DNA reads as TGTGCCAGCAGCTTAGAAACGGGGGGGAACAATGAGCAGTTCTTC. The V and J genes are TRBV13 and TRBJ2-1; 8 bases line up with TRBD2. The CDR3 sequence is 15 residues long. CDR1 and CDR2 from the germline V gene are PRHDT and FYEKMQ (reference sequence). V was clipped by 1 base and J by 5 bases; unmatched bases: 4.